The present TCR beta chain was sequenced within a study of blood T cells in healthy people across ages. Donor samples were obtained from healthy Caucasian individuals from Russia, aged about 6 to 95. PCR was performed a second time for about 7 to 12 cycles using a sample-barcoded 5' primer and a J-beta primer mix. Each CDR3 protein is one row after TCRdb ran MiXCR on the 5' RACE reads. The table shows more than 750,000 distinct CDR3 sequences, with 29% occurring only once. The sample also formed part of further work on T cells of mothers and their children.

Sequencing was done on a sample of blood. This receptor was identified in a woman aged 40-49 years in good health.

The CDR3 DNA reads TGTGCCAGCATAGGCGGGATGAACACTGAAGCTTTCTTT. This translates into CASIGGMNTEAFF. The V gene is TRBV6-1, the J gene TRBJ1-1; D is undetermined. Trimming removed 7 bases at V and 0 bases at J, with 9 bases between. This CDR3 is 13 amino acids long. Per germline, CDR1 MNHNS and CDR2 SASEGT.